This TCR beta chain came from a study of blood T cell repertoires in COVID-19. Study-level background: COVID-19 samples collected from the United States, Italy and Spain covered acute and convalescent phases.

Here immunoSEQ multiplex PCR was the method, and the copy in TCRdb shows in-frame clones only, minus some. The sample has 200,000 to 250,000 clones, around 86% seen once. The germline gives CDR1 LNHDA, CDR2 SQIVND (reference sequence). The J segment lost 4 bases and the V segment lost 5 bases, leaving 17 bases of the junction unmatched. The CDR3 totals 19 residues. Source material: PBMCs or T cells enriched from blood (not recorded which). This TCR was sampled from a man aged 30 to 39 in a cohort exposed to, infected with or recovered from COVID-19 (not recorded which). The chain has TRBV19 and TRBJ1-2; 12 nucleotides align to TRBD1. CDR3 in amino acids: CASSHTTGTGGAEIYGYTF. CDR3 bases: TGTGCCAGTAGTCACACAACCGGGACAGGGGGCGCCGAGATCTATGGCTACACCTTC.